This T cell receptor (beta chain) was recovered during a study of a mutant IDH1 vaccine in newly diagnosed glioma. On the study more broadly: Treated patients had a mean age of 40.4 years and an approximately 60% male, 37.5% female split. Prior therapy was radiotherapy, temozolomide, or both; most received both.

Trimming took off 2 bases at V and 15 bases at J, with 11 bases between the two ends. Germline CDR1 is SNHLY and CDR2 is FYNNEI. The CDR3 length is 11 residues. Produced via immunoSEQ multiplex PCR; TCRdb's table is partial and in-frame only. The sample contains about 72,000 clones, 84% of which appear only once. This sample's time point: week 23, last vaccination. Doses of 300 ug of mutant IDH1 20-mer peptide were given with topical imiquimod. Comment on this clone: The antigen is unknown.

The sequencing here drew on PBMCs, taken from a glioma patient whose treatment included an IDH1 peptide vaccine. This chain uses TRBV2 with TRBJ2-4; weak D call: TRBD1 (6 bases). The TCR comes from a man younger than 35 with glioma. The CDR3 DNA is TGTGCCAGCAGTGAATTCGCAGGGGTGTACTTC. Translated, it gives CASSEFAGVYF.